These 9 T cell receptor beta chains originate from one sample sequenced in a study of blood T cell repertoires in COVID-19. Libraries were prepared by immunoSEQ multiplex PCR; TCRdb keeps only in-frame clonotypes and omits some of them. Among about 240,000 clones listed, about four fifths were seen once. The sample consisted of peripheral blood. The receptors derive from a middle-aged man with acute or convalescent COVID-19.

This rearrangement joins TRBV19 to TRBJ2-7; TRBD1 matches 7 bases. CDR1 and CDR2 (germline): LNHDA, SQIVND (reference sequence). This CDR3 spans 12 amino acids. Unmatched junction bases numbered 7, after V lost 7 bases and J lost 7 bases. CDR3 residues: CASNRGRGEQYF. CDR3 DNA: TGTGCCAGTAACAGGGGACGAGGTGAGCAGTACTTC.

This clone is a singleton in its sample. The CDR3 nucleotides are TGTGCCAGCAGTCTTCGGACTAGCGGGAGAGGCAATGAGCAGTTCTTC. Translation gives CASSLRTSGRGNEQFF. V is TRBV28 and J is TRBJ2-1; 13 bases map to TRBD2. After removal of 5 bases from V and 6 bases from J, the junction contained 7 bases not matched to a gene. In germline, CDR1 is MDHEN, CDR2 SYDVKM. The CDR3 sequence is 16 residues long.

The chain couples TRBV18 to TRBJ2-5; 7 bases line up with TRBD2. There are 14 residues in the CDR3. J lost 5 bases, V lost 6 bases, and 9 bases had no gene match. Germline-derived CDR1 and CDR2 are KGHSH and LQKENI. Here the CDR3 DNA reads TGTGCCAGCTCCCCCGGCGGGAGTCGGGAGACCCAGTACTTC. It specifies CASSPGGSRETQYF.

V is TRBV6-6 and J is TRBJ2-7; 7 nucleotides agree with TRBD1. CDR3 length: 17 amino acids. Germline V gene sequence: CDR1 MNHNY, CDR2 SVGAGI (reference sequence). The trim removed 5 bases at V and 3 bases at J, leaving 16 bases unmatched. CDR3 sequence (DNA): TGTGCCAGCAGTCCATGGGGAGAAACAGGGGCGGTCTACGAGCAGTACTTC. Translated: CASSPWGETGAVYEQYF.

V is TRBV7-9 and J is TRBJ1-4, with a tentative D call TRBD1 (5 bases). CDR1 SEHNR and CDR2 FQNEAQ come from the germline V gene (reference sequence). The CDR3 extends over 19 amino acids. V lost 2 bases, J lost 8 bases, and 27 bases lay in between. The CDR3 here is CASSLKLTTDGRVEEKLFF. CDR3 bases: TGTGCCAGCAGCTTAAAACTCACGACGGATGGCAGGGTAGAGGAAAAACTGTTTTTT.

This chain links TRBV2 with TRBJ2-2, with 9 nucleotides matching TRBD2. Germline-derived CDR1 and CDR2 are SNHLY and FYNNEI. The CDR3 contains 18 residues. V shed 11 bases and J 2 bases; nucleotides not matched to a gene: 18. The CDR3 reads CARGGGSLVTVNTGELFF. CDR3 coding DNA: TGTGCCCGCGGGGGGGGCTCTTTAGTAACTGTTAACACCGGGGAGCTGTTTTTT.

The chain employs TRBV4-1 and TRBJ2-7; D is unclear. From germline, CDR1 is MGHRA and CDR2 YSYEKL. The germline V and J ends were trimmed by 0 bases and 0 bases, with 12 bases remaining between them. This CDR3 is 16 amino acids long. The CDR3 reads CASSQDAAGFSYEQYF. The CDR3 DNA reads as TGCGCCAGCAGCCAAGATGCCGCAGGATTCTCCTACGAGCAGTACTTC.

This clone has more than one count but fewer than ten. The chain carries TRBV2 and TRBJ2-1, with D maybe TRBD2 (5 bases). CDR1 SNHLY and CDR2 FYNNEI come from the germline V gene. With 10 bases removed from V and 6 bases from J, the gap between germline ends came to 19 bases. The CDR3 is made up of 14 amino acids. CDR3 DNA: TGTGCCACTCCCGGGCTAGCCGGAAGCAATGAGCAGTTCTTC. Its translation is CATPGLAGSNEQFF.

The chain carries TRBV9 and TRBJ1-2, with TRBD1 matching over 12 bases. Per the germline V gene, CDR1 is SGDLS and CDR2 is YYNGEE. The length of the CDR3 is 14 residues. V lost 4 bases and J lost 7; bases outside the gene matches: 5. The CDR3 sequence: CASSWDRGHSGYTF. The DNA for the CDR3 is TGTGCCAGCAGCTGGGACAGGGGGCATAGTGGCTACACCTTC.